A selection of T cell receptor beta chains follows, all from one sample in a study of T-cell memory formation after mild COVID-19. TCRdb re-called the 5' RACE reads through MiXCR, storing one row per CDR3 protein. Seen here are under 550,000 distinct CDR3 sequences, 15% to 20% observed once, and the top ten hold approximately 13%. Sequenced material: PBMCs or a T cell subset sorted from them (not recorded which). The receptors shown here come from an adult woman who had mild COVID-19 (a few samples of this study predate the infection). Cell type and time point are not known. Both conserved end residues are part of each CDR3. A D gene is named only where the DNA matches it firmly. Size is stated for part of the rows, as once, few or many counts, or as a class when the clone is expanded.

clone size	V gene	J gene	D gene	CDR3 DNA	CDR3 protein
-	TRBV7-2	TRBJ1-5	-	TGTGCCAGCAGCTTAACACCCAATGGCAATCAGCCCCAGCATTTT	CASSLTPNGNQPQHF
many	TRBV11-3	TRBJ1-5	-	TGTGCCAGCAGCCACGACCGCAATCAGCCCCAGCATTTT	CASSHDRNQPQHF
-	TRBV12-3/TRBV12-4	TRBJ2-2	TRBD2	TGTGCCAGCAGTTTAGTATTCCTAGCGGGGGCCGACACCGGGGAGCTGTTTTTT	CASSLVFLAGADTGELFF
few	TRBV12-3/TRBV12-4	TRBJ1-1	TRBD1	TGTGCCAGCAGCCCCCGCACGGGGCAGGGGGCTGAAGCTTTCTTT	CASSPRTGQGAEAFF
-	TRBV6-1	TRBJ2-6	TRBD1	TGTGCCAGCAGCCTCGACAGGGCTGGGGCCAACGTCCTGACTTTC	CASSLDRAGANVLTF
once	TRBV6-5	TRBJ2-7	TRBD1	TGTGCCAGCAGTACGGGACAGAGCCTACGTCAGGGGCAGTACTTC	CASSTGQSLRQGQYF
many	TRBV20-1	TRBJ2-5	-	TGCAGTGCTAGACGCAGGGCGGAGACCCAGTACTTC	CSARRRAETQYF
many	TRBV5-1	TRBJ2-1	TRBD2	TGCGCCAGCAGACCACAAGGGACTAGCGGCTACAATGAGCAGTTCTTC	CASRPQGTSGYNEQFF
once	TRBV29-1	TRBJ2-1	TRBD1	TGCAGCGTAGGACAGGGGGGATACAATGAGCAGTTCTTC	CSVGQGGYNEQFF
few	TRBV7-9	TRBJ2-5	-	TGTGCCAGCAGCTCCCGGGGCCACCAAGAGACCCAGTACTTC	CASSSRGHQETQYF
few	TRBV27	TRBJ1-1	-	TGTGCCAGCAGTTTGGGAGCAGGGTTGACTGAAGCTTTCTTT	CASSLGAGLTEAFF
few	TRBV11-1	TRBJ2-1	TRBD1	TGTGCCAGCAGCCTACGACAGGGGGCCCCTAACTACAATGAGCAGTTCTTC	CASSLRQGAPNYNEQFF
few	TRBV5-5	TRBJ2-1	TRBD2	TGTGCCAGCAGCTTTTCGCTAGCGGGATACAATGAGCAGTTCTTC	CASSFSLAGYNEQFF
many	TRBV7-9	TRBJ2-1	-	TGTGCCAGCAGCCTAGGGTTCTCCTACAATGAGCAGTTCTTC	CASSLGFSYNEQFF
-	TRBV7-6	TRBJ2-7	-	TGTGCCAGCAGCTCGATATCATCGGGTCCCTACGAGCAGTACTTC	CASSSISSGPYEQYF
-	TRBV5-1	TRBJ2-3	TRBD1	TGCGCCAGCAGCTTGGGGACAGGGGGCGCCTCAGATACGCAGTATTTT	CASSLGTGGASDTQYF
few	TRBV6-6	TRBJ2-1	TRBD2	TGTGCCAGCAGCCAATGGGCTAGCGGGGGGGCAAGGGATGAGCAGTTCTTC	CASSQWASGGARDEQFF
once	TRBV6-1	TRBJ2-3	-	TGTGCCAGCACCCTCGGGATATATCCTAGCACAGATACGCAGTATTTT	CASTLGIYPSTDTQYF
-	TRBV29-1	TRBJ2-2	TRBD1	TGCAGCGTTGAAGGGACAGGGTCCGGGGAGCTGTTTTTT	CSVEGTGSGELFF
-	TRBV24-1	TRBJ1-4	-	TGTGCCACCAGTGATTTACCGGGGTCACGCGGAGGTGAAAAACTGTTTTTT	CATSDLPGSRGGEKLFF
many	TRBV7-9	TRBJ1-5	-	TGTGCCAGCAGCCCAGACGGAGGCAATCAGCCCCAGCATTTT	CASSPDGGNQPQHF
few	TRBV5-5	TRBJ1-1	-	TGTGCCAGCAGCTTGGTTTGGGGGCCCACTGAAGCTTTCTTT	CASSLVWGPTEAFF
-	TRBV12-3/TRBV12-4	TRBJ2-4	-	TGTGCCAGCAATCAGGGTACGGGACTCCTAAACATTCAGTACTTC	CASNQGTGLLNIQYF
-	TRBV12-3/TRBV12-4	TRBJ2-3	-	TGTGCCAGCAGTTTTAGACAACGCACAGATACGCAGTATTTT	CASSFRQRTDTQYF
-	TRBV12-3/TRBV12-4	TRBJ2-7	-	TGTGCCAGCAGTTTAGCGATCGGGCAGAGACAACATTACGAGCAGTACTTC	CASSLAIGQRQHYEQYF
few	TRBV11-1	TRBJ1-1	TRBD1	TGTGCCAGCAGCTTAGCCCAGGGGGCGTCGACTTTCTTT	CASSLAQGASTFF
-	TRBV5-1	TRBJ1-2	-	TGCGCCAGCAGCCCCCCATTTTCAGGCTATGGCTACACCTTC	CASSPPFSGYGYTF
many	TRBV5-1	TRBJ1-5	TRBD1	TGCGCCAGCAGCCCGACAGGGTCGAATCAGCCCCAGCATTTT	CASSPTGSNQPQHF
few	TRBV5-1	TRBJ2-1	-	TGCGCCAGCAGCTTGTCAGGTATTCCCTACAATGAGCAGTTCTTC	CASSLSGIPYNEQFF
-	TRBV19	TRBJ1-4	TRBD1	TGTGCCAGCAGGCGGACAGGGACTGGGGTGACTAATGAAAAACTGTTTTTT	CASRRTGTGVTNEKLFF
many	TRBV15	TRBJ1-2	-	TGTGCCACCAGCAGAACGGAACTGGACAGCGACTATGGCTACACCTTC	CATSRTELDSDYGYTF
few	TRBV15	TRBJ2-2	TRBD1	TGTGCCACCAGCAGGGCCGACTTCAGGGGGCTAACCCCGAACACCGGGGAGCTGTTTTTT	CATSRADFRGLTPNTGELFF
-	TRBV4-1	TRBJ2-3	TRBD2	TGCGCCAGCAGCCAAGAAGAAGCGGGGGGATCAGATACGCAGTATTTT	CASSQEEAGGSDTQYF